Below are 10 T cell receptor beta chains sequenced from a single sample in a study of cytomegalovirus exposure and HLA in healthy donors. PCR primers comprised 60 Vbeta and 13 Jbeta primers. Profiled with immunoSEQ multiplex PCR; TCRdb holds only in-frame clones, not every one. The table has roughly 80,000 clones, 75% seen once; the top ten hold 5.5% to 8.5%. Sequenced input: PBMCs. The receptors were gathered from a woman between 40 and 50 years old in good health and CMV-seronegative.

The chain links TRBV28 to TRBJ2-7; 7 bases are a match to TRBD1. CDR1 is MDHEN, CDR2 SYDVKM, per germline. After removal of 6 bases from V and 4 bases from J, the junction contained 9 bases not matched to a gene. This CDR3 spans 14 amino acids. The DNA for the CDR3 is TGTGCCAGCAGACCTCAGGGGGATGTATACGAGCAGTACTTC. Amino acids: CASRPQGDVYEQYF. The full variable domain, its missing parts supplied by reference TRBV28 and TRBJ2-7, is DVKVTQSSRYLVKRTGEKVFLECVQDMDHENMFWYRQDPGLGLRLIYFSYDVKMKEKGDIPEGYSVSREKKERFSLILESASTNQTSMYLCASRPQGDVYEQYFGPGTRLTVT.

V and J are TRBV9 and TRBJ1-1; D is perhaps TRBD1 (5 bases). The CDR3 has 14 amino acids. In germline, CDR1 is SGDLS, CDR2 YYNGEE. Between the trimmed V and J ends, which lost 4 bases and 5 bases, there was a span of 15 bases. The CDR3 region is CASSIRDSRTEAFF. The CDR3 coding sequence is TGTGCCAGCAGCATACGGGACTCTCGGACTGAAGCTTTCTTT.

The chain is built from TRBV7-9 and TRBJ2-1, with TRBD1 matching 7 bases. The V gene's germline CDR1 is SEHNR and CDR2 FQNEAQ (reference sequence). V lost 6 bases to trimming and J lost 2 bases; unmatched junction nucleotides: 7. The CDR3 covers 15 residues. The CDR3 region has the DNA TGTGCCAGCAGTTACCCGACAGGGACCTACAATGAGCAGTTCTTC. Protein sequence: CASSYPTGTYNEQFF.

Turning to this clone: No conserved phenylalanine or tryptophan ends this CDR3, so it is likely a read error. The chain uses TRBV27 and TRBJ1-1; the D gene is possibly TRBD1 (5 bases). Germline assignment: CDR1 MNHEY and CDR2 SMNVEV (reference sequence). CDR3 length equals 16 residues. V lost 0 bases and J 3 bases, leaving 14 bases between the germline ends. The CDR3 sequence: CASSLSSSGSYTEAFL. In DNA form, the CDR3 reads TGTGCCAGCAGTTTATCGTCTTCAGGGTCTTACACTGAAGCTTTCCTT.

The chain has TRBV7-9 and TRBJ2-2, with 11 bases matching TRBD2. After removal of 10 bases from V and 0 bases from J, the junction contained 10 bases not matched to a gene. The CDR3 contains 17 residues. CDR1 is SEHNR and CDR2 is FQNEAQ in the germline V gene (reference sequence). For the CDR3, the DNA is TGTGCCATCCCACGACTAGCGGGGCCCGCGAACACCGGGGAGCTGTTTTTT. Amino acid sequence: CAIPRLAGPANTGELFF.

This chain uses TRBV5-1 with TRBJ2-7; 7 nucleotides match TRBD1. V was clipped by 2 bases and J by 5 bases; unmatched bases: 13. The CDR3 has 16 amino acids. The germline gives CDR1 SGHRS, CDR2 YFSETQ. The CDR3 here is CASSFRQGRVSNEQYF. DNA for the CDR3: TGCGCCAGCAGCTTCCGACAGGGTCGGGTTTCCAACGAGCAGTACTTC. The whole variable domain, filled in from reference TRBV5-1 and TRBJ2-7, reads KAGVTQTPRYLIKTRGQQVTLSCSPISGHRSVSWYQQTPGQGLQFLFEYFSETQRNKGNFPGRFSGRQFSNSRSEMNVSTLELGDSALYLCASSFRQGRVSNEQYFGPGTRLTVT.

The chain has TRBV18 and TRBJ2-7; TRBD2 is a possible D gene (5 bases). The CDR3 is 14 residues long. Per germline, CDR1 KGHSH and CDR2 LQKENI. Trimming shortened V by 3 bases and J by 1 base, and 10 bases separated the two germline ends. This chain's CDR3 is CASSPEVGSYEQYF. CDR3 DNA sequence: TGTGCCAGCTCACCGGAGGTGGGTTCCTACGAGCAGTACTTC.

V usage is TRBV18 and J usage is TRBJ1-2, with D hard to call. Germline V gene sequence: CDR1 KGHSH, CDR2 LQKENI. This CDR3 contains 15 residues. The V end was cut by 3 bases, the J end by 4 bases, with 15 bases between. CDR3 loop: CASSPAPGWGYGYTF. As DNA, the CDR3 is TGTGCCAGCTCACCCGCCCCGGGGTGGGGCTATGGCTACACCTTC.

CDR3 sequence reads: CASVPVSSYEQYF. The DNA of the CDR3 is TGTGCCAGCGTACCGGTGAGCTCCTACGAGCAGTACTTC. This chain joins TRBV28 and TRBJ2-7; no reliable D call. The CDR3 runs to 13 residues. CDR1 MDHEN and CDR2 SYDVKM come from the germline V gene. Trimming removed 8 bases from V and 0 bases from J, with 11 bases in between. Drawing the rest from reference TRBV28 and TRBJ2-7, the complete variable domain is DVKVTQSSRYLVKRTGEKVFLECVQDMDHENMFWYRQDPGLGLRLIYFSYDVKMKEKGDIPEGYSVSREKKERFSLILESASTNQTSMYLCASVPVSSYEQYFGPGTRLTVT.

As for this clone: Other DNA sequences in the sample encode the same CDR3. The chain is built from TRBV7-2 and TRBJ2-5, with 8 bases fitting TRBD1. Germline values: CDR1 SGHTA, CDR2 FQGNSA. The CDR3 is 14 residues long. V lost 1 base, J lost 5 bases, and 3 bases stayed unmatched. In DNA form, the CDR3 reads TGTGCCAGCAGCTTAGACAGGGGGTTGGAGACCCAGTACTTC. It translates to CASSLDRGLETQYF.